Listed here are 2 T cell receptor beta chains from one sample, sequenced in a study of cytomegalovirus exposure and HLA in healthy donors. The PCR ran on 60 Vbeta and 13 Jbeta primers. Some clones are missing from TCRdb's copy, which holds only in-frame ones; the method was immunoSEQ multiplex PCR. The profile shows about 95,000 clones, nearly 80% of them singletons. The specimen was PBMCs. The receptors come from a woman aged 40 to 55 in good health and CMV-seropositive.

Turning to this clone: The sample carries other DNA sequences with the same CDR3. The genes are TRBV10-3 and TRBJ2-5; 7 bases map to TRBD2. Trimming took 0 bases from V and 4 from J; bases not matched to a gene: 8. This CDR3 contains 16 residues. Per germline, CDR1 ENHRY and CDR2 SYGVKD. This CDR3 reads CAISESYGTIGETQYF. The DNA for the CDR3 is TGTGCCATCAGTGAGTCCTATGGGACTATAGGAGAGACCCAGTACTTC.

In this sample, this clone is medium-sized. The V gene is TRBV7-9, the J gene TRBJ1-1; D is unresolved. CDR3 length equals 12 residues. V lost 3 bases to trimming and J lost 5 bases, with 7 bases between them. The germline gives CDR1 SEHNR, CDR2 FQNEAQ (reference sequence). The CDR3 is CASSFGRTEAFF. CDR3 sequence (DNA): TGTGCCAGCAGCTTCGGGAGAACTGAAGCTTTCTTT.